This T cell receptor beta chain was recorded in a study of neurological immune-mediated disorders. By 5'RACE with 10-nucleotide random UMIs, the cDNA was made. The output of every sequencing run exceeded 190 million TCR-beta sequences, derived from 15-18 subjects. From the 5' RACE reads, TCRdb called clonotypes with MiXCR, one entry per CDR3 protein. The data hold about 29,000 distinct CDR3 sequences, with about 12% observed a single time. Trimming took off 4 bases at V and 7 bases at J, with 17 bases between the two ends. Germline assignment: CDR1 MDHEN and CDR2 SYDVKM. CDR3 length: 15 residues. General study findings and limits: No expanded-clone CDR3 amino acid sequence recurred across subjects, suggesting private TCR-beta repertoires.

At least ten counts were recorded for this clonotype. What it binds is unknown. The sample comprised PBMCs. This TCR was sampled from a woman between 55 and 75 years old in good health. The J gene is TRBJ2-4, the V gene TRBV28; D tentatively fits TRBD1 or TRBD2 (5 bases each). As DNA, the CDR3 is TGTGCCAGCAGTTCCCCGTCAGGTTGGGGGAACATTCAGTACTTC. Protein product: CASSSPSGWGNIQYF.